This entry lists 26 T cell receptor beta chains sequenced from one sample in a study of T cells in tumors after PD-1 blockade. The data were produced by immunoSEQ multiplex PCR, yet TCRdb's version contains in-frame clones alone and is incomplete. The data show approximately 15,000 clones, 82% seen once. Here the sequenced sample was PBMCs, taken after anti-PD-1 treatment. The receptors here all came from a human donor with basal cell carcinoma.

The chain couples TRBV4-2 to TRBJ2-2; D is uncertain. Germline V gene sequence: CDR1 LGHNA, CDR2 YNFKEQ. The V end lost 0 bases, the J end lost 5 bases, and 7 bases lay between the germline ends. This CDR3 spans 14 amino acids. The DNA of the CDR3 is TGTGCCAGCAGCCAAGACCCATTAACCGGGGAGCTGTTTTTT. Translating it yields CASSQDPLTGELFF.

The chain has TRBV13 and TRBJ1-1, with D hard to call. V lost 3 bases and J lost 4, with 12 bases in between. The CDR3 is 14 amino acids. CDR1 and CDR2 (germline): PRHDT, FYEKMQ (reference sequence). The CDR3 reads CASSFGGSTTEAFF. The DNA for the CDR3 is TGTGCCAGCAGCTTCGGAGGATCTACCACTGAAGCTTTCTTT.

This chain joins TRBV9 and TRBJ2-5; D is ambiguous. Germline values: CDR1 SGDLS, CDR2 YYNGEE. The V gene lost 3 bases and the J gene lost 5 bases, with 17 bases spanning the gap. This CDR3 region has 15 residues. CDR3 nucleotide sequence: TGTGCCAGCAGCGCCCGACTCACCGGTGGGGAGACCCAGTACTTC. Residues: CASSARLTGGETQYF.

On this clone: This specimen includes other DNA sequences encoding the same CDR3. The chain couples TRBV18 to TRBJ1-5; TRBD1 matches at 9 bases. The germline V gene has CDR1 KGHSH and CDR2 LQKENI. The CDR3 is 15 residues long. Losses at the gene ends were 3 bases for V and 2 bases for J; bases not matched to a gene: 2. In DNA, the CDR3 is TGTGCCAGCTCACCGGACAGGGGCGGCAATCAGCCCCAGCATTTT. Translated, it gives CASSPDRGGNQPQHF.

The genes are TRBV30 and TRBJ1-5; 9 nucleotides line up with TRBD1. Trimming cost V 1 base and J 6 bases; bases outside gene matches: 7. Per germline, CDR1 GTSNPN and CDR2 SVGIG (reference sequence). This CDR3 is built from 15 residues. The CDR3 sequence: CAWSEGDRVRQPQHF. DNA for the CDR3: TGTGCCTGGAGTGAAGGGGACAGGGTTCGTCAGCCCCAGCATTTT.

The J gene is TRBJ2-3, the V gene TRBV5-5; a weak D match, TRBD2 (6 bases). CDR3 size: 13 residues. V shed 2 bases and J shed 4 bases, with 8 bases lying between them. Per germline, CDR1 SGHKS and CDR2 YYEKEE (reference sequence). In DNA form, the CDR3 reads TGTGCCAGCAGCTTCACGGGGGCAGATACGCAGTATTTT. This encodes CASSFTGADTQYF.

This clone was picked up one time. The V gene is TRBV5-1, the J gene TRBJ2-7; unclear D gene. The ends were cut back, 0 bases at V and 3 bases at J, with 13 bases in the middle. CDR1 is SGHRS, CDR2 YFSETQ, per germline. This CDR3 has 15 residues. The CDR3 nucleotides are TGCGCCAGCAGCTTGGGTAATACAGAGAACTACGAGCAGTACTTC. This codes for CASSLGNTENYEQYF.

The chain employs TRBV24-1 and TRBJ2-1; D is undetermined. CDR1 is KGHDR and CDR2 is SFDVKD in the germline V gene. The length of the CDR3 is 16 residues. The V and J ends lost 4 bases and 0 bases respectively, with 12 bases between them. The CDR3 loop is CATSESGPSSYNEQFF. The CDR3 region has the DNA TGTGCCACCAGTGAGTCTGGACCTAGCTCCTACAATGAGCAGTTCTTC.

This clone was counted only a few times. This chain joins TRBV6-1 and TRBJ1-1; a possible D gene is TRBD1 (6 bases). The CDR3 is 14 residues long. Germline CDR1 reads MNHNS; CDR2 reads SASEGT. With 1 base removed from V and 4 bases from J, the gap between germline ends came to 10 bases. This chain's CDR3 is CASSEGLGATEAFF. The DNA for the CDR3 is TGTGCCAGCAGTGAAGGATTGGGGGCCACTGAAGCTTTCTTT.

The chain has TRBV5-4 and TRBJ2-4; 9 bases map to TRBD1. The CDR3 is 16 amino acids. The V gene's germline CDR1 is SGHNT and CDR2 YYREEE (reference sequence). Trimming cost V 4 bases and J 3 bases; bases outside gene matches: 8. The CDR3 coding sequence is TGTGCCAGCAGCACACAGGGGGCGCGTGGCAAAAACATTCAGTACTTC. This codes for CASSTQGARGKNIQYF.

The chain combines TRBV18 with TRBJ2-1, with D perhaps TRBD1 (5 bases). Germline V gene lookup returns CDR1 KGHSH and CDR2 LQKENI. V lost 1 base and J 9 bases, leaving 10 bases between the germline ends. This CDR3 spans 13 amino acids. The CDR3 DNA reads TGTGCCAGCTCACCACAACAGGAGACTGAGCAGTTCTTC. Translating gives CASSPQQETEQFF.

The chain uses TRBV7-9 and TRBJ1-1; D ambiguous. Trimming took off 4 bases at V and 5 bases at J, with 14 bases between the two ends. The CDR3 loop spans 14 amino acids. CDR1 and CDR2 (germline): SEHNR, FQNEAQ (reference sequence). CDR3 coding DNA: TGTGCCAGCAGCTCGCTTCTTAGGAGTACTGAAGCTTTCTTT. Translated, it gives CASSSLLRSTEAFF.

This clone was seen only a few times. The chain has TRBV18 and TRBJ2-2; D gene uncertain. Trimming took off 6 bases at V and 2 bases at J, with 13 bases between the two ends. The germline V gene has CDR1 KGHSH and CDR2 LQKENI. The CDR3 runs 15 residues. The CDR3 is CASSPSRSNTGELFF. The DNA for the CDR3 is TGTGCCAGCTCGCCATCGAGGTCCAACACCGGGGAGCTGTTTTTT.

This rearrangement joins TRBV28 to TRBJ1-5; 8 bases align to TRBD1. This CDR3 comprises 16 residues. Germline V CDR1 and CDR2: MDHEN, SYDVKM. With V trimmed by 4 bases and J by 5 bases, 10 bases remained unmatched. CDR3 protein: CASSSPLTGVDQPQHF. The CDR3 nucleotides are TGTGCCAGCAGTTCCCCCTTGACAGGGGTTGATCAGCCCCAGCATTTT.

The rearrangement joins TRBV6-5 to TRBJ2-3; D tentatively reads TRBD1 or TRBD2 (5 bases each). Germline lookup yields CDR1 MNHEY and CDR2 SVGAGI. The CDR3 has 14 amino acids. Trimming removed 8 bases at V and 5 bases at J, with 17 bases between. CDR3 protein: CASHEQGAGDTQYF. DNA of the CDR3: TGTGCCAGCCATGAGCAGGGCGCGGGAGATACGCAGTATTTT.

The CDR3 bases are TGTGCCAGCAGTTTTATCAATCAGCCCCAGCATTTT. This encodes CASSFINQPQHF. The genes are TRBV27 and TRBJ1-5; D unclear. CDR3 length: 12 residues. Trimming cost V 3 bases and J 3 bases, with 3 bases left between them. CDR1 is MNHEY, CDR2 SMNVEV, per germline (reference sequence).

The gene calls are TRBV5-4 and TRBJ2-3, with a possible D match to TRBD2 (5 bases). In germline, CDR1 is SGHNT, CDR2 YYREEE (reference sequence). The germline V and J ends were trimmed by 7 bases and 2 bases, with 11 bases remaining between them. The CDR3 contains 13 residues. CDR3 in amino acids: CASGGLHTDTQYF. In DNA form, the CDR3 reads TGTGCCAGCGGCGGACTTCACACAGATACGCAGTATTTT.

The chain recombines TRBV28 with TRBJ2-2; 7 bases align to TRBD1. CDR3 length: 16 residues. V lost 5 bases to trimming and J lost 4 bases; unmatched junction nucleotides: 10. The germline gives CDR1 MDHEN, CDR2 SYDVKM. The CDR3 sequence is CASSPATGLGTGELFF. CDR3 nucleotide sequence: TGTGCCAGCAGTCCCGCGACAGGGTTAGGCACCGGGGAGCTGTTTTTT.

The rearrangement joins TRBV28 to TRBJ2-5; 8 bases agree with TRBD2. With 6 bases clipped from V and 3 bases from J, the junction kept 12 bases outside the gene matches. Germline CDR1 MDHEN, CDR2 SYDVKM. The CDR3 length is 16 residues. Here the CDR3 DNA reads TGTGCCAGCAGCCGTGGAATCGGGGGGGCGGAAGAGACCCAGTACTTC. Translated: CASSRGIGGAEETQYF.

This chain joins TRBV28 and TRBJ1-1; the D gene is possibly TRBD1 (5 bases). The CDR3 sequence is 13 residues long. Trimming removed 2 bases at V and 3 bases at J, with 7 bases between. CDR1 is MDHEN, CDR2 SYDVKM, per germline. This chain's CDR3 is CASSLPQDTEAFF. CDR3 bases: TGTGCCAGCAGTTTACCACAGGACACTGAAGCTTTCTTT.

The chain recombines TRBV5-6 with TRBJ2-7; 10 bases are a match to TRBD1. The germline V gene has CDR1 SGHDT and CDR2 YYEEEE. The CDR3 extends over 13 amino acids. The ends lost 3 bases at V and 6 bases at J; junction bases unmatched: 3. The CDR3 loop reads CASSSGTGAEQYF. As DNA, the CDR3 is TGTGCCAGCAGCTCCGGGACAGGGGCCGAGCAGTACTTC.

The V gene is TRBV19, the J gene TRBJ1-1; D not certain. Germline lookup yields CDR1 LNHDA and CDR2 SQIVND (reference sequence). This CDR3 region has 13 residues. Trimming cost V 7 bases and J 5 bases, with 14 bases left between them. The CDR3: CASKLWATTEAFF. The CDR3 DNA reads as TGTGCCAGTAAGCTTTGGGCCACAACTGAAGCTTTCTTT.

CDR3 coding DNA: TGCGCCAGCAGCTTGGGGGGTTTAGCGGGAGGACAAAGCTACGAGCAGTACTTC. The encoded protein is CASSLGGLAGGQSYEQYF. The rearrangement uses TRBV5-1 and TRBJ2-7; the match to TRBD2 covers 10 bases. CDR1 and CDR2 from the germline V gene are SGHRS and YFSETQ. The CDR3 contains 18 residues. V shed 0 bases, J shed 3 bases, and the junction held 12 bases outside the gene matches.

The chain uses TRBV6-5 and TRBJ2-2; D remains unclear. Deletions cut 8 bases from V and 7 bases from J, with 5 bases between. This CDR3 contains 10 residues. CDR1 and CDR2 from the germline V gene are MNHEY and SVGAGI. The CDR3 is CASGDGELFF. The DNA for the CDR3 is TGTGCCAGCGGGGACGGGGAGCTGTTTTTT.

The J gene is TRBJ1-1, the V gene TRBV2; 10 nucleotides align to TRBD1. The CDR3 has 15 amino acids. The junction had 9 bases not matched to a gene; V was cut back by 6 bases and J by 5 bases. Germline V gene lookup returns CDR1 SNHLY and CDR2 FYNNEI. CDR3 in DNA: TGTGCCAGCAGCCTAGAGGGACAGGGGACGACTGAAGCTTTCTTT. Protein sequence: CASSLEGQGTTEAFF.

The gene calls are TRBV4-1 and TRBJ2-1; TRBD1 matches 11 bases. V shed 4 bases and J 4 bases; nucleotides not matched to a gene: 6. The germline gives CDR1 MGHRA, CDR2 YSYEKL. The CDR3 is 16 residues long. The CDR3, as DNA: TGCGCCAGCAGCCGCACCGGGACAGGGGGTTACAATGAGCAGTTCTTC. Amino acid sequence: CASSRTGTGGYNEQFF.